This is a list of T cell receptor beta chains from one sample in a study of blood T cell repertoires in COVID-19. Clones were read by immunoSEQ multiplex PCR, and TCRdb kept only the in-frame ones, dropping some. The data hold some 250,000 clones, with roughly 90% observed a single time. Input material: PBMCs or T cells enriched from blood (not recorded which). These receptors originate from a woman younger than 45 with acute COVID-19. CDR3s include the opening cysteine and the closing phenylalanine or tryptophan. D genes are given only for firm matches. Only some rows state a clone size, as once, few, many or a class for expanded clones.

V	D	J	size	CDR3	DNA
TRBV9	-	TRBJ2-5	-	CASEREETQYF	TGTGCCAGCGAGAGGGAAGAGACCCAGTACTTC
TRBV6-5	TRBD1	TRBJ1-5	-	CASRGDRTNQPQHF	TGTGCCAGCCGGGGGGACAGGACCAATCAGCCCCAGCATTTT
TRBV18	-	TRBJ1-5	-	CASSRQGPDQPQHF	TGTGCCAGCTCACGTCAGGGGCCGGATCAGCCCCAGCATTTT
TRBV7-9	TRBD2	TRBJ2-1	-	CASSPRPTSGGHNEQFF	TGTGCCAGCAGCCCCAGGCCCACTAGCGGGGGTCACAATGAGCAGTTCTTC
TRBV5-4	-	TRBJ1-4	-	CASSLEPNEKLFF	TGTGCCAGCAGCTTAGAGCCTAATGAAAAACTGTTTTTT
TRBV19	-	TRBJ2-5	-	CASSPAGVGWAQETQYF	TGTGCCAGTAGTCCCGCCGGGGTAGGATGGGCCCAAGAGACCCAGTACTTC
TRBV5-1	-	TRBJ2-2	once	CASSFSADGELFF	TGCGCCAGCAGCTTTTCCGCGGACGGGGAGCTGTTTTTT
TRBV4-1	-	TRBJ1-1	-	CASSQDPGLRGTPAFF	TGCGCCAGCAGCCAAGATCCCGGTCTCCGAGGTACCCCGGCTTTCTTT
TRBV30	-	TRBJ1-1	-	CAWGVGGTEAFF	TGTGCCTGGGGAGTTGGCGGCACTGAAGCTTTCTTT
TRBV5-1	TRBD1	TRBJ1-1	-	CASSSGTVKTEAFF	TGCGCCAGCAGCTCGGGGACAGTGAAGACTGAAGCTTTCTTT
TRBV18	-	TRBJ2-7	-	CASSPDGGIYEQYF	TGTGCCAGCTCACCGGACGGGGGAATCTACGAGCAGTACTTC
TRBV4-1	TRBD1	TRBJ1-3	-	CASSQAAGGSGNTIYF	TGCGCCAGCAGCCAAGCCGCAGGGGGCTCTGGAAACACCATATATTTT
TRBV7-2	-	TRBJ1-6	-	CASSPNLSSYNSPLHF	TGTGCCAGCAGCCCAAACCTGAGCTCCTATAATTCACCCCTCCACTTT
TRBV12-3/TRBV12-4	-	TRBJ2-7	-	CASSLIGVEQYF	TGTGCCAGCAGTTTAATCGGAGTCGAGCAGTACTTC